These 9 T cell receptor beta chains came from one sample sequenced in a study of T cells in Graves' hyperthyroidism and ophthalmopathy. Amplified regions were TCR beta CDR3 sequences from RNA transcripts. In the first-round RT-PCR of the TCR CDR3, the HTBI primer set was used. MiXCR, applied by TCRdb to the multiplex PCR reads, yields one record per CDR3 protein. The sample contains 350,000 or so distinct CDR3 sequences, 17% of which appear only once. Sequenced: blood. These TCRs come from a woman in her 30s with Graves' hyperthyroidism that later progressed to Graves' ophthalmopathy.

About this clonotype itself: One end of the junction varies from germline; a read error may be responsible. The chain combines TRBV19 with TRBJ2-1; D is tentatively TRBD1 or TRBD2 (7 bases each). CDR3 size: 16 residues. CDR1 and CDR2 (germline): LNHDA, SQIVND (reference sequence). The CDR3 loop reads CASSTINGLGGNEQSF. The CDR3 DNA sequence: TGTGCCAGTAGTACAATAAACGGACTAGGGGGCAATGAGCAGTCCTTC.

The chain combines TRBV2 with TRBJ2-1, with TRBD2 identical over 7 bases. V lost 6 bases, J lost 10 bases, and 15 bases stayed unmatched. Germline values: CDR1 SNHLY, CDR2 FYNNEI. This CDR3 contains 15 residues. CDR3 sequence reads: CASRFSILAIWEQFF. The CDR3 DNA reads TGTGCCAGCAGGTTCTCAATACTAGCGATTTGGGAGCAGTTCTTC.

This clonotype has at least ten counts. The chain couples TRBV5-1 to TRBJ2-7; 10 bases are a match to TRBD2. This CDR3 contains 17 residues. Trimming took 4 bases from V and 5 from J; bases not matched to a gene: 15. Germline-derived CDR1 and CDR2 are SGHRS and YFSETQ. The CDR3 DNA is TGCGCCAGCAGCCCCCGAAATAGCGGGAGGCCCGCCCACGAGCAGTACTTC. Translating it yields CASSPRNSGRPAHEQYF.

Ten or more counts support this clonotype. In DNA, the CDR3 is TGTGCCAGCAGTTCCGCCTATGGGACAGGGGGTTATTCTAACTATGGCTACACCTTC. Residues: CASSSAYGTGGYSNYGYTF. This chain uses TRBV28 with TRBJ1-2; TRBD1 matches 11 bases. The ends lost 4 bases at V and 0 bases at J; junction bases unmatched: 13. Germline V gene sequence: CDR1 MDHEN, CDR2 SYDVKM. CDR3 size: 19 residues.

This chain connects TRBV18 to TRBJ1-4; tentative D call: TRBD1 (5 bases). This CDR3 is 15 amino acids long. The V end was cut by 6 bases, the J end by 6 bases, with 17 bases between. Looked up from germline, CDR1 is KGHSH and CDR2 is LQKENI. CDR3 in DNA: TGTGCCAGCTCGCCCCACCCAGGGATCGATGAAAAACTGTTTTTT. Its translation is CASSPHPGIDEKLFF. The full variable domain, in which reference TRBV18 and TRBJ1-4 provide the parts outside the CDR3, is NAGVMQNPRHLVRRRGQEARLRCSPMKGHSHVYWYRQLPEEGLKFMVYLQKENIIDESGMPKERFSAEFPKEGPSILRIQQVVRGDSAAYFCASSPHPGIDEKLFFGSGTQLSVL.

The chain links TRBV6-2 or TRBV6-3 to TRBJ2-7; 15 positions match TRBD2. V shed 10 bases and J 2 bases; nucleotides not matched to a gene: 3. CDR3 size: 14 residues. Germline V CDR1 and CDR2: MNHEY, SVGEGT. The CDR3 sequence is CATGLAGGPYEQYF. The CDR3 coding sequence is TGTGCCACCGGACTAGCGGGAGGGCCCTACGAGCAGTACTTC.

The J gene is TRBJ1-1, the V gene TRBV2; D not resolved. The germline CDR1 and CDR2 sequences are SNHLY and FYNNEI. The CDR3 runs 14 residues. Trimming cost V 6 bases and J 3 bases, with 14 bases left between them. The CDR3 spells CASRGSSADTEAFF. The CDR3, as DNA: TGTGCCAGCAGGGGGTCATCAGCCGACACTGAAGCTTTCTTT.

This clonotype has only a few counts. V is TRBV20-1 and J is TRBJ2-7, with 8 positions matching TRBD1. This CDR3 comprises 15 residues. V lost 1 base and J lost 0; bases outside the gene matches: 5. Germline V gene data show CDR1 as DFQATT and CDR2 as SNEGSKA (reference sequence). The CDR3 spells CSARGSDRDSYEQYF. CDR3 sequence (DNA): TGCAGTGCTAGAGGTTCGGACAGGGACTCCTACGAGCAGTACTTC.

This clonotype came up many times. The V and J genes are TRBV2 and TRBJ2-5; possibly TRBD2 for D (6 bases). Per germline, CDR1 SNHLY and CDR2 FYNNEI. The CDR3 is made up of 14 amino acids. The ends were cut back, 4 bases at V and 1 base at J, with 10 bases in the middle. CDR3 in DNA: TGTGCCAGCAGTGTCCGGCGGGGCCAAGAGACCCAGTACTTC. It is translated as CASSVRRGQETQYF.